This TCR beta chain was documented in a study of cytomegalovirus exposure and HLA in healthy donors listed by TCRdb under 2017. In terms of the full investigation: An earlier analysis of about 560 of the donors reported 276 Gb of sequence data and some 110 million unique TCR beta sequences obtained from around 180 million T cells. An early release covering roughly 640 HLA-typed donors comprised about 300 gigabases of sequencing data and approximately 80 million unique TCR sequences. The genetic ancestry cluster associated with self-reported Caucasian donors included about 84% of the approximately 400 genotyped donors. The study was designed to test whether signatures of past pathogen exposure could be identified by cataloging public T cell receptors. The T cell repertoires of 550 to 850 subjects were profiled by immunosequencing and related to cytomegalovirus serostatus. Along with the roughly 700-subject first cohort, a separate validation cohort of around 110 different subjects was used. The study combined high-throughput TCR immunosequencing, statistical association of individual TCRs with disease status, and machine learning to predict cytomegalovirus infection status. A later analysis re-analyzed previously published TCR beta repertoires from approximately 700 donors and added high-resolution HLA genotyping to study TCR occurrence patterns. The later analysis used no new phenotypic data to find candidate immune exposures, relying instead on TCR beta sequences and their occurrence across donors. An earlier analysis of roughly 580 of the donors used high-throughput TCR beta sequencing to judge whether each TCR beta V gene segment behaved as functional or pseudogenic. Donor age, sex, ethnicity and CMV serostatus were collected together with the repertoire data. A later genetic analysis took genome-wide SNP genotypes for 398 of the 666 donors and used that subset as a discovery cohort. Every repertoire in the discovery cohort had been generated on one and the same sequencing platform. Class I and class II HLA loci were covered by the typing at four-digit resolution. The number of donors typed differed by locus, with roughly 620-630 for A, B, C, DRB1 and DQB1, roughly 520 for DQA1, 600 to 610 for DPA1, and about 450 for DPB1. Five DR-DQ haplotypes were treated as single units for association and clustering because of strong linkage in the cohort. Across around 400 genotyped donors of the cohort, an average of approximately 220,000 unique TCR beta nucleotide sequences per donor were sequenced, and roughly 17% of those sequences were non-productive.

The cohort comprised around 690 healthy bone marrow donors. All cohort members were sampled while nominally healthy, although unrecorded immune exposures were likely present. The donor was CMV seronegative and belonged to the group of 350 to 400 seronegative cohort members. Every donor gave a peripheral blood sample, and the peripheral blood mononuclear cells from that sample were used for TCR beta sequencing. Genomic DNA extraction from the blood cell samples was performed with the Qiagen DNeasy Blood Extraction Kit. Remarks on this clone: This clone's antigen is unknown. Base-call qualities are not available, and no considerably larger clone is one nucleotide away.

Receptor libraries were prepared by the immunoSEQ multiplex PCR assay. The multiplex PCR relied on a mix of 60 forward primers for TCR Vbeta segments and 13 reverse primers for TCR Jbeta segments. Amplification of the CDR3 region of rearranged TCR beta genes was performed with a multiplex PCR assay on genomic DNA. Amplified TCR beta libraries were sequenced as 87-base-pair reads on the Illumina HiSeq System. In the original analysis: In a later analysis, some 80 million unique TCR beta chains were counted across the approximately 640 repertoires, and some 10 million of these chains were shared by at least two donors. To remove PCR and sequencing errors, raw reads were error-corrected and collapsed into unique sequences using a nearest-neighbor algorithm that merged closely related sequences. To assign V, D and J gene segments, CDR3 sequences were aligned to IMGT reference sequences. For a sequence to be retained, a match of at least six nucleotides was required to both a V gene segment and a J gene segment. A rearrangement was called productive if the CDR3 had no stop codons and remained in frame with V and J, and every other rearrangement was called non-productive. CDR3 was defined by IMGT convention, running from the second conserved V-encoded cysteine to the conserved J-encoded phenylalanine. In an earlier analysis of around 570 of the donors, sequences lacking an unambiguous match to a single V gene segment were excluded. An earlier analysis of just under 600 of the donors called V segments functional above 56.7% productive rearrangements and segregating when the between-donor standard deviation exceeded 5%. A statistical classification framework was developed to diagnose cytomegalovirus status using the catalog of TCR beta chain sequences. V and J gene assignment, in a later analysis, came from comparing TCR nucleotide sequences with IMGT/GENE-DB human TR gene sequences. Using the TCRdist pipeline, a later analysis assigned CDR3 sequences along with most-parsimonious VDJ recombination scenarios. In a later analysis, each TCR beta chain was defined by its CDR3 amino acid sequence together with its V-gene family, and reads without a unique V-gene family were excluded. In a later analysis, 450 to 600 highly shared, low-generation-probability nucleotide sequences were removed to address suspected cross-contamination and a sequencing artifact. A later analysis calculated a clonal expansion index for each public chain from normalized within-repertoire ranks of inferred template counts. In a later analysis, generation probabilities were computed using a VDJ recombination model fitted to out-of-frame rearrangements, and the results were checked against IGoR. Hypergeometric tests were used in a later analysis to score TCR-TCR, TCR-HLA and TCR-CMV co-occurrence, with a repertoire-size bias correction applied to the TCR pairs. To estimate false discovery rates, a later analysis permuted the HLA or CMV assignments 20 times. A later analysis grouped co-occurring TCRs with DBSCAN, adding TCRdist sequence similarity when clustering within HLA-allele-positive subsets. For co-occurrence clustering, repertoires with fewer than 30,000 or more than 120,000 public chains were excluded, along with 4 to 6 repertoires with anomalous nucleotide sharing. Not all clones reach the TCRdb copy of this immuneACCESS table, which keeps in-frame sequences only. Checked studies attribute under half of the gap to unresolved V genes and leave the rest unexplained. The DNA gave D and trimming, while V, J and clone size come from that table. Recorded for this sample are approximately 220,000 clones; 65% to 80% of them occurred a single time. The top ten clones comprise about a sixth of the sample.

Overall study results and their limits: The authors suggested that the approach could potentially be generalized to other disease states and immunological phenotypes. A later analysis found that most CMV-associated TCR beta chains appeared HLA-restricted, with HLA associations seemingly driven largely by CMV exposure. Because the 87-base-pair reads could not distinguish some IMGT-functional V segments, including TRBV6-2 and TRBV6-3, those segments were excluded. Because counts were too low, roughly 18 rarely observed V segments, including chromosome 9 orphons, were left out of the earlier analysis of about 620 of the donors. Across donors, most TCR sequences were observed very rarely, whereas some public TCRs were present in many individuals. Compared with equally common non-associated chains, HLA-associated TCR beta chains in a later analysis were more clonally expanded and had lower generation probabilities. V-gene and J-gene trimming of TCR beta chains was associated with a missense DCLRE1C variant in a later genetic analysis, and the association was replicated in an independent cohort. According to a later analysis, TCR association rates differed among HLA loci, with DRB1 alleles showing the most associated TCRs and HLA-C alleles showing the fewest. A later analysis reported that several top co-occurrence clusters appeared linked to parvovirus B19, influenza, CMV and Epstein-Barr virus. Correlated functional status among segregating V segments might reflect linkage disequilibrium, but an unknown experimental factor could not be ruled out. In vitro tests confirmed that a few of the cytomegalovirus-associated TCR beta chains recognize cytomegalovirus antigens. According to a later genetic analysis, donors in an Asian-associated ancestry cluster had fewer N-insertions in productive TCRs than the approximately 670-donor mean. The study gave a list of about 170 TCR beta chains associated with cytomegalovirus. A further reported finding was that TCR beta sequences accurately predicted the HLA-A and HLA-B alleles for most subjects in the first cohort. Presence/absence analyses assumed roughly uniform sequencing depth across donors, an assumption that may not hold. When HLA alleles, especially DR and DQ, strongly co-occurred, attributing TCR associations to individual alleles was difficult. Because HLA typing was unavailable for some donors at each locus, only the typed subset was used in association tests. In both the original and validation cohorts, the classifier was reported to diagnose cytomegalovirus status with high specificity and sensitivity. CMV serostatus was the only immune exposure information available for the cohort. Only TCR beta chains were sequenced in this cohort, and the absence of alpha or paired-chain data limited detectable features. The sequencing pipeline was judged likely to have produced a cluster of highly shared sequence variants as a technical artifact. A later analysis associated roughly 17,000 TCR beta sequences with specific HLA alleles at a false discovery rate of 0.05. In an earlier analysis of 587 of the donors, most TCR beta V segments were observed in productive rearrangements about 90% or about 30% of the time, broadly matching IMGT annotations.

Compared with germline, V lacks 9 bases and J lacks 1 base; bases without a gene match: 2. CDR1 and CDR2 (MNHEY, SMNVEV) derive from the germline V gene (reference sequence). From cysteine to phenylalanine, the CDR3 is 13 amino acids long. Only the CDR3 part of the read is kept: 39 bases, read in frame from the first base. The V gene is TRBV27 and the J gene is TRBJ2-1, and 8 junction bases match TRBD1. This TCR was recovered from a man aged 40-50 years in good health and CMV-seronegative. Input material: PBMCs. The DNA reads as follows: TGTGCCAGTAGACAGGGGTCCTACAATGAGCAGTTCTTC. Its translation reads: CASRQGSYNEQFF.